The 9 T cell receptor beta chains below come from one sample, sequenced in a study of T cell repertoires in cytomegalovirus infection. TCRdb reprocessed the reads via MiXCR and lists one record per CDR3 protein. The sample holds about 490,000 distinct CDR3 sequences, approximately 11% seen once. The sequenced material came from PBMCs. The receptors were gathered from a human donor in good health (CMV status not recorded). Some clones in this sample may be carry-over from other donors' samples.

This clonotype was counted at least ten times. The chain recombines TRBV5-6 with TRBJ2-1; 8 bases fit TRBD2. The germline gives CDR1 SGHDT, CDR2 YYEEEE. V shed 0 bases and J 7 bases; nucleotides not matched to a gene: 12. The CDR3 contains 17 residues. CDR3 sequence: CASSLELDGRAQNEQFF. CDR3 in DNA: TGTGCCAGCAGCTTGGAACTGGACGGGAGGGCCCAGAATGAGCAGTTCTTC.

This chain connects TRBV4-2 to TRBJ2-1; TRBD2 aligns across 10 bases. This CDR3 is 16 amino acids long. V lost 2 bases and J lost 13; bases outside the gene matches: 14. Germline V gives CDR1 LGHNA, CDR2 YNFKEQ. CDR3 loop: CASSQLSSSGSGQQFF. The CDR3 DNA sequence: TGTGCCAGCAGCCAACTCTCCTCTAGCGGGAGCGGGCAACAGTTCTTC.

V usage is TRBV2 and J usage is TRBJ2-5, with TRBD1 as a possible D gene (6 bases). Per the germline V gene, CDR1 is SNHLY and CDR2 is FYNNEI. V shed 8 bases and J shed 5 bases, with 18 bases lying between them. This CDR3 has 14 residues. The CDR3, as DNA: TGTGCCAGCCTTCGCGACACAGGGATCGAGACCCAGTACTTC. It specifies CASLRDTGIETQYF.

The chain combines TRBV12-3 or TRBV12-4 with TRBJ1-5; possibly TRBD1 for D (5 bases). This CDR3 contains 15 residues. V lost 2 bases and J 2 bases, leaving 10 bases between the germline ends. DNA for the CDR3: TGTGCCAGCAGTTTAAAAGGGGCCCGCAATCAGCCCCAGCATTTT. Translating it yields CASSLKGARNQPQHF.

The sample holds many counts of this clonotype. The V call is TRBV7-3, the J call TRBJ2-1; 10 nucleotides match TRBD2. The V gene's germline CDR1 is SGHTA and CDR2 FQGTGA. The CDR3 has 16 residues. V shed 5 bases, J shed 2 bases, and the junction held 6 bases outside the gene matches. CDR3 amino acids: CASSPQAGGTYNEQFF. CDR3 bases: TGTGCCAGCAGCCCTCAAGCGGGAGGGACCTACAATGAGCAGTTCTTC.

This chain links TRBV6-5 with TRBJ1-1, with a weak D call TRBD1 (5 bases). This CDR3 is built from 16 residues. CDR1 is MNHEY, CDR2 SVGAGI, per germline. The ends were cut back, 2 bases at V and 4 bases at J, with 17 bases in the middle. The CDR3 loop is CASSYEKSGFATEAFF. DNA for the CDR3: TGTGCCAGCAGTTACGAAAAATCAGGGTTCGCCACTGAAGCTTTCTTT.

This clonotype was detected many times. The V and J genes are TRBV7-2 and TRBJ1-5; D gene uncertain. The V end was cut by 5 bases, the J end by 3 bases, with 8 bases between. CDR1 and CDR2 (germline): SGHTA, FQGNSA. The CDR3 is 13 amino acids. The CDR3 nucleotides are TGTGCCAGCAGCCCTACGGCCAATCAGCCCCAGCATTTT. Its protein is CASSPTANQPQHF.

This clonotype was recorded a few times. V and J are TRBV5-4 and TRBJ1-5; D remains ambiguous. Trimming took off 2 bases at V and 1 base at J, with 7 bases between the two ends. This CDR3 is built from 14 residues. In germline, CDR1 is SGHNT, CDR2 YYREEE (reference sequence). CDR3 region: CASSLLESNQPQHF. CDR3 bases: TGTGCCAGCAGCTTATTGGAGAGCAATCAGCCCCAGCATTTT.

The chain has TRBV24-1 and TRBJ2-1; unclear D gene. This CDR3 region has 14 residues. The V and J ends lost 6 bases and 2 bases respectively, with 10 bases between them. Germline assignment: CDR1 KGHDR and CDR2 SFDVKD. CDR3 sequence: CATSRKGTYNEQFF. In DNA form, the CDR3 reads TGTGCCACCAGTCGCAAGGGTACCTACAATGAGCAGTTCTTC.